This T cell receptor (beta chain) was captured in a study of CD4 T cells in relation to SARS-CoV-2 and coronaviruses (dated by TCRdb to the early 2020s). General notes on the study: The ViraFEST assay cultured PBMCs with antigen for nine to eleven days, then sequenced TCR beta CDR3s to find antigen-specific clonal expansions. The negative reference condition was either a culture with an HIV-1 Nef peptide pool or a culture with no peptide. Using patient-derived lymphoblastoid cell lines, the shared crossreactive spike epitopes were mapped to their HLA restriction. The study assessed, at the TCR clonotype level, memory CD4+ T cell crossreactivity between SARS-CoV-2 and common cold coronavirus spike proteins. The Adaptive Biotechnologies TCR-sequencing kit was used to sequence samples from a few pre-COVID donors and the naive versus memory experiments, whereas other data were Illumina-based. For other donors in the study, expansion assays were sequenced with a different, Illumina-based TCR-beta assay. The research as a whole found: Small numbers of patients and of tested TCRs limited the study. In approximately 65% of donors, memory CD4+ clonotypes turned up that crossrecognized SARS-CoV-2 and at least one common cold coronavirus spike. Because the crossreactivity analysis focused on spike protein, crossreactivity against other viral proteins was not assessed. Significantly weaker SARS-CoV-2-driven expansion was shown by crossreactive clones than by monoreactive clones, consistent with antigenic imprinting. No donor contributed both pre-pandemic and post-infection samples, which limited tracing the source of pre-existing responses.

With respect to this clone: The clone's antigen remains unknown. No base quality information exists; no much larger clone differs at one position.

CD4+ T cells from unexposed donors were collected before the COVID-19 pandemic (2011-2018). After about 10 days of culture, CD4+ T cells were isolated with the EasySep CD4+ T cell isolation kit. As cell number allowed, CD4+ T cells from unexposed donors were tested for reactivity to SARS-CoV-2 S and N and to four common cold coronavirus spike pools. About 2 million PBMCs per well were cultured in IMDM with approximately 5% human AB serum and approximately 10 IU/ml IL-2. Half of the culture medium was replaced with fresh IL-2-containing medium on days 3 and 7. In general, triplicate replicate wells were used for every peptide culture condition. The leukapheresis product used for the unexposed donors was purchased from a commercial source. Ficoll-Paque PLUS gradient centrifugation was used to isolate PBMCs from either whole blood or leukapheresis product. The PBMCs went either fresh into the expansion assay or into cryopreservation at -140 degrees C. The QIAamp Micro DNA Kit was used to extract genomic DNA from the CD4+ T cells.

Library preparation used the immunoSEQ multiplex PCR assay. In the source study's methods: During preprocessing, nonproductive sequences were removed, along with CDR3s that did not begin with C, did not end with F or W, or were shorter than 7 amino acids. The MANAFEST web app identified antigen-specific clonotypes based on expansion compared with the reference and other culture wells. A clone was considered positive if significant expansion relative to the reference culture was observed in 2 of 3 replicate wells at an FDR below 0.05. Positive clones also required significant expansion versus all other tandem wells and an odds ratio above 5. After three terminal residues were trimmed from each end, CDR3 homology was quantified as pairwise Levenshtein distance using the stringdist R package. The source is immuneACCESS, and TCRdb retained only in-frame sequences with V and J called. Part of the clones is not carried over; for the studies checked, unresolved V genes explain less than half of this, and the remainder is unexplained. V, J and clone size reflect that table, while D and trimming were determined from the DNA. The sample table lists just under 20,000 clones, roughly 77% of them with a count of one. In total, the top ten clones hold about a fifth of the sample.

Spanning cysteine to phenylalanine, the CDR3 consists of 14 amino acids. Only the CDR3 portion is preserved as DNA: 42 bases, with reading frame beginning at the first base. CDR1 and CDR2, per the germline V gene, are LGHNT and FRNRAP. Trimming removed 5 bases from V and 5 bases from J; the gene matches leave 4 bases unexplained. The specimen was CD4+ T cells from PBMCs, cultured in vitro. The sequence was collected from a human donor in good health. Recombination joined TRBV12-5 with TRBJ2-5; TRBD1 lines up with 11 middle nucleotides. For the CDR3, the sequence is CASGRTGGLETQYF. The DNA is TGTGCTAGTGGTCGGACAGGGGGCTTGGAGACCCAGTACTTC.